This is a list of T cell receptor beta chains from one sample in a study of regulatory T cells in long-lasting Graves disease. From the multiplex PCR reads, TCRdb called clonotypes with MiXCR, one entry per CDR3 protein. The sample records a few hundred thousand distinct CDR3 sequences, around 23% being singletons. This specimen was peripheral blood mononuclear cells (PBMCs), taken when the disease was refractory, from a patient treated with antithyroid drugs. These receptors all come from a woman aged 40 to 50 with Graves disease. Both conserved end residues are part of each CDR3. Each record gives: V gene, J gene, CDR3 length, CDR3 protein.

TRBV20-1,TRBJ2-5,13,CSAKGGPGETQYF
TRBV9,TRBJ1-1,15,CASSPGGWGGTEAFF
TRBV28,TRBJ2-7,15,CASSFRGAQSYEQYF
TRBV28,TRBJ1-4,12,CASSYEIEKLFF
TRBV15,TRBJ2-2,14,CATSIYRNTGELFF
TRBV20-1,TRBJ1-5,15,CSAIRTTGSRQPQHF
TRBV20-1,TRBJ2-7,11,CSANDGYEQYF
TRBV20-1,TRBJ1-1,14,CSARPGQARGEAFF
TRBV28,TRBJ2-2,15,CASSDGTLNTGELFF
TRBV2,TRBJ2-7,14,CATQRTVLSYEQYF
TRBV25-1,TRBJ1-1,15,CASSPQGFLYTEAFF
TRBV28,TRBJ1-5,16,CASSLWTPASNQPQHF
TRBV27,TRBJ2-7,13,CASSSRRIYEQYF
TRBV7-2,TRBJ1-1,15,CASSTPRTGYTEAFF
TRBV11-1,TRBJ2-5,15,CASSHRVLYQETQYF
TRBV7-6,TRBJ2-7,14,CASSLALGRAEQYF
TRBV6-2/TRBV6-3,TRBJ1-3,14,CASSSLGGGNTIYF
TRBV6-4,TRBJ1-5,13,CASSGVTGGPQHF
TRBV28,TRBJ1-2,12,CASSTTAYGYTF
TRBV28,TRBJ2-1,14,CASRTGGPYNEQFF
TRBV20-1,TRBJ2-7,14,CSANEPFRAYEQYF
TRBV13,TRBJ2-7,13,CASSPGRSYEQYF
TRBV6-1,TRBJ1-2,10,CAVWDYGYTF
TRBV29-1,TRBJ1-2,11,CSVTESYGYTF
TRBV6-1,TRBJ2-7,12,CASSVGLVEQYF
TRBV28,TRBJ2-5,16,CASSPGGAVPLETQYF
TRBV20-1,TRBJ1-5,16,CSASERGTAFNPPQHF
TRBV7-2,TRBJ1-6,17,CASSELIRCSYNSPLHF
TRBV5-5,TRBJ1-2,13,CASSLERLYGYTF
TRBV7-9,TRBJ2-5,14,CASSLGTVQETQYF
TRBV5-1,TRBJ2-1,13,CASSLKTDNEQFF
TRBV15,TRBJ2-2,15,CATSRDESGAGELFF
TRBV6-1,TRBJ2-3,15,CASSEGEAGTDTQYF
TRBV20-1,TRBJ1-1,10,CSASEFEAFF
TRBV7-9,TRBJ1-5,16,CASSSSDREGNQPQHF
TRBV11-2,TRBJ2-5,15,CASSLDDVERETQYF
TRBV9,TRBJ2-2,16,CASSVATGYSTGGLFF
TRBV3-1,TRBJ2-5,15,CASSHSSGRTETQYF
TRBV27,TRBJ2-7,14,CASSLTGKFSEQYF
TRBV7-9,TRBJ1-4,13,CASSLGLWGKLFF
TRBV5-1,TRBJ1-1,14,CASSGGLADTEAFF
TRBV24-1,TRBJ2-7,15,CATSDLRQGRHEQYF
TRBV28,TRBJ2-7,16,CASSLSGTASSYEQYF
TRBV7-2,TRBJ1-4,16,CASSFAAGGSWEKLFF
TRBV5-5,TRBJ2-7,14,CASSFQRKTYEQYF
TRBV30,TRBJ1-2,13,CAWSATGYYGYTF
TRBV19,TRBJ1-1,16,CASSIDQGFLNTEAFF
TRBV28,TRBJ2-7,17,CASLQAPGTGDPYEQYF
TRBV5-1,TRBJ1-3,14,CASSLEGFANTIYF